This record covers a single T cell receptor beta chain. The CDR3 length is 15 residues. Germline V gene data show CDR1 as MGHRA and CDR2 as YSYEKL. The junction had 2 bases not matched to a gene; V was cut back by 2 bases and J by 4 bases. The data derive from a study of T cell changes during pregnancy in multiple sclerosis. Produced via immunoSEQ multiplex PCR; TCRdb's table is partial and in-frame only. The sample consists of around 36,000 clones, around 90% of them appearing once. This clonotype was sampled from a female donor with multiple sclerosis, enrolled in a pregnancy study. The J gene is TRBJ2-3, the V gene TRBV4-1, with 11 bases lining up with TRBD2. The sample consisted of CD4+ T cells from peripheral blood mononuclear cells, taken in the third trimester of pregnancy. CDR3 sequence reads: CASSQLAGGADTQYF. The CDR3 DNA sequence: TGCGCCAGCAGCCAACTAGCGGGAGGAGCAGATACGCAGTATTTT.